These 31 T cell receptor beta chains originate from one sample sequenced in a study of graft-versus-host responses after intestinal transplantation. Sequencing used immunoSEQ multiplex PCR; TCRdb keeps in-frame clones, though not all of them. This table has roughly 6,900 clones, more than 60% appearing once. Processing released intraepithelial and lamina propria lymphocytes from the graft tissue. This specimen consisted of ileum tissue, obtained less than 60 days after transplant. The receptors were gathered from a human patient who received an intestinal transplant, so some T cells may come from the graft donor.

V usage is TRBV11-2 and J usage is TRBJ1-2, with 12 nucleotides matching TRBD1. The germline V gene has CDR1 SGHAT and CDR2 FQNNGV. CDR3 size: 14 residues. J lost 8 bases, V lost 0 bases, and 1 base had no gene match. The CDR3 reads CASSLDGTGGGYTF. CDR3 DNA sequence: TGTGCCAGCAGCTTAGATGGGACAGGGGGCGGCTACACCTTC.

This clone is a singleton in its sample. The CDR3 nucleotides are TGTGCCAGCAGCGAAGGGGCAACTAATGAAAAACTGTTTTTT. Translation: CASSEGATNEKLFF. This chain links TRBV9 with TRBJ1-4; TRBD1 is a possible D gene (5 bases). CDR1 SGDLS and CDR2 YYNGEE come from the germline V gene. V lost 3 bases and J 0 bases, leaving 6 bases between the germline ends. This CDR3 has 14 residues.

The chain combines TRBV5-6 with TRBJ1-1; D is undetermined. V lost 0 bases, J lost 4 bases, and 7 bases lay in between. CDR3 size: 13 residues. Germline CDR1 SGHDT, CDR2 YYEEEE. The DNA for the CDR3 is TGTGCCAGCAGCTTGGGAGGTTTCACTGAAGCTTTCTTT. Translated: CASSLGGFTEAFF. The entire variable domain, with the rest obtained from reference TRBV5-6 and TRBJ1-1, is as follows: DAGVTQSPTHLIKTRGQQVTLRCSPKSGHDTVSWYQQALGQGPQFIFQYYEEEERQRGNFPDRFSGHQFPNYSSELNVNALLLGDSALYLCASSLGGFTEAFFGQGTRLTVV.

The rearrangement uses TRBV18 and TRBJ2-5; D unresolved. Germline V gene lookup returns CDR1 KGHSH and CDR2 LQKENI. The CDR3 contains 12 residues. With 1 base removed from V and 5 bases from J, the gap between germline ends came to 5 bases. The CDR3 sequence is CASSPRQETQYF. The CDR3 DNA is TGTGCCAGCTCACCACGTCAGGAGACCCAGTACTTC.

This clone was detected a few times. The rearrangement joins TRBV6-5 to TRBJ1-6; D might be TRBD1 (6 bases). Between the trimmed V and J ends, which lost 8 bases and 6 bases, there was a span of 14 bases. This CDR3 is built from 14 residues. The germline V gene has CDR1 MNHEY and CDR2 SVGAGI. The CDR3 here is CASRAGGLNSPLHF. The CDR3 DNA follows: TGTGCCAGCCGAGCGGGGGGGCTTAATTCACCCCTCCACTTT.

The CDR3 sequence: CASSYGKGGEQYV. For the CDR3, the DNA is TGTGCCAGCAGTTATGGAAAGGGAGGCGAGCAGTACGTC. V is TRBV6-5 and J is TRBJ2-7; maybe TRBD2 (6 bases). CDR1 is MNHEY and CDR2 is SVGAGI in the germline V gene. This CDR3 is 13 amino acids long. Trimming pared 3 bases from V and 6 bases from J, leaving 12 bases between.

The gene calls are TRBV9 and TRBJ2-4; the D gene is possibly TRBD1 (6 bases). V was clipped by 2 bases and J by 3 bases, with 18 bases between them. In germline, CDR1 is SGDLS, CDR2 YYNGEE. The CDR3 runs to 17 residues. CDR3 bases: TGTGCCAGCAGCGTTAGGGGGTACAGGGACGGCAAAAACATTCAGTACTTC. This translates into CASSVRGYRDGKNIQYF. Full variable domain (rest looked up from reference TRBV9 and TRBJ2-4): DSGVTQTPKHLITATGQRVTLRCSPRSGDLSVYWYQQSLDQGLQFLIQYYNGEERAKGNILERFSAQQFPDLHSELNLSSLELGDSALYFCASSVRGYRDGKNIQYFGAGTRLSVL.

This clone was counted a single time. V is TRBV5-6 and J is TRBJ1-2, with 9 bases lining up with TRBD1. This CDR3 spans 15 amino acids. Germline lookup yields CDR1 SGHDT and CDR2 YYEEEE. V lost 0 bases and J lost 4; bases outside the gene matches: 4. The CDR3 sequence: CASSLAEDRGYGYTF. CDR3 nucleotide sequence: TGTGCCAGCAGCTTGGCTGAGGACAGGGGCTATGGCTACACCTTC. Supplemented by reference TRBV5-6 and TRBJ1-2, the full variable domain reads DAGVTQSPTHLIKTRGQQVTLRCSPKSGHDTVSWYQQALGQGPQFIFQYYEEEERQRGNFPDRFSGHQFPNYSSELNVNALLLGDSALYLCASSLAEDRGYGYTFGSGTRLTVV.

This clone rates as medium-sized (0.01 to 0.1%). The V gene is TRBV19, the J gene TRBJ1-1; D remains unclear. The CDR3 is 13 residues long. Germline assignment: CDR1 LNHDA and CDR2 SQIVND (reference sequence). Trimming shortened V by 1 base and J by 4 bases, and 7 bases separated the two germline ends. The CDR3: CASSIGRSTEAFF. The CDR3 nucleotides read TGTGCCAGTAGTATAGGCAGGTCCACTGAAGCTTTCTTT. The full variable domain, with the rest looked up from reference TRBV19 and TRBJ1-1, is DGGITQSPKYLFRKEGQNVTLSCEQNLNHDAMYWYRQDPGQGLRLIYYSQIVNDFQKGDIAEGYSVSREKKESFPLTVTSAQKNPTAFYLCASSIGRSTEAFFGQGTRLTVV.

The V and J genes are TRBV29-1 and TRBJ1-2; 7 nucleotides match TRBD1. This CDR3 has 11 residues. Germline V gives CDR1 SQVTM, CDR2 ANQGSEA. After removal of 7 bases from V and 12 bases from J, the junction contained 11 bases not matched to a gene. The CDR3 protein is CSALGQVSNTF. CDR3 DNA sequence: TGCAGCGCCCTAGGACAGGTATCAAACACCTTC.

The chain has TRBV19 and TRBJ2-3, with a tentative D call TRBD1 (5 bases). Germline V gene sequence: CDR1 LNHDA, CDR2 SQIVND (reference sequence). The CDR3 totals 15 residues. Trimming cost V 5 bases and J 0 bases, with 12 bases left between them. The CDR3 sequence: CASSDVGLSTDTQYF. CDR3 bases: TGTGCCAGTAGTGATGTGGGGCTCAGCACAGATACGCAGTATTTT.

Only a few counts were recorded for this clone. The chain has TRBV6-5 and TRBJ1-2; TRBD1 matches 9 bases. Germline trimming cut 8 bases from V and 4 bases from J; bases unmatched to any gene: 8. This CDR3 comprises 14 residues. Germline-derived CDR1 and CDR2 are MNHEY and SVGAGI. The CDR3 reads CASRRGQGSYGYTF. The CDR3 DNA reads TGTGCCAGCCGGAGGGGACAGGGATCCTATGGCTACACCTTC.

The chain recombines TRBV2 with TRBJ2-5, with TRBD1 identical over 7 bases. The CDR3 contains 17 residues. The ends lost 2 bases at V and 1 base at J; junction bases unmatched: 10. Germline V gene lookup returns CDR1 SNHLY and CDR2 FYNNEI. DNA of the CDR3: TGTGCCAGCAGTGAATCCCTCGGACAGGAGATCCAAGAGACCCAGTACTTC. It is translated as CASSESLGQEIQETQYF. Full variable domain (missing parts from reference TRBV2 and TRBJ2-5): EPEVTQTPSHQVTQMGQEVILRCVPISNHLYFYWYRQILGQKVEFLVSFYNNEISEKSEIFDDQFSVERPDGSNFTLKIRSTKLEDSAMYFCASSESLGQEIQETQYFGPGTRLLVL.

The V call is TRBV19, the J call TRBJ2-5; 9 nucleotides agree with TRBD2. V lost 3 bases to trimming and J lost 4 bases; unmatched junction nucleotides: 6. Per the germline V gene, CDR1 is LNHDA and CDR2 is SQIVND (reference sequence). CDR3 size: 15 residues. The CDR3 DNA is TGTGCCAGTAGTATCGGCGGGGGGGCCAGAGAGACCCAGTACTTC. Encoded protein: CASSIGGGARETQYF.

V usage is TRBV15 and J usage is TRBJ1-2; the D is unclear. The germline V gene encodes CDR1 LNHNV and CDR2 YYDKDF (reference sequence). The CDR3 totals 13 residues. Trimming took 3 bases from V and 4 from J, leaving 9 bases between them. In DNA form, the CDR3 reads TGTGCCACCAGCAGCCAGGTAACCTATGGCTACACCTTC. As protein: CATSSQVTYGYTF.

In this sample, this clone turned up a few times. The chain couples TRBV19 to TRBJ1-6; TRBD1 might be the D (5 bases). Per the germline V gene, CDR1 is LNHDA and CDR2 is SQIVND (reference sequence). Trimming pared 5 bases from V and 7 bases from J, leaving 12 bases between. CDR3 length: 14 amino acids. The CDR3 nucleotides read TGTGCCAGTAGTCGGGACGGGGGAAATTCACCCCTCCACTTT. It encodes CASSRDGGNSPLHF.

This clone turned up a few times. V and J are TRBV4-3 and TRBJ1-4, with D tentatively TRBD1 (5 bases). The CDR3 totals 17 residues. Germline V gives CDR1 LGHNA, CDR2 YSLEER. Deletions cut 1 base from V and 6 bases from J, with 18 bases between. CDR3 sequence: CASSQGQGGRRYEKLFF. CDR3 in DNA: TGCGCCAGCAGCCAAGGTCAGGGAGGAAGGAGGTATGAAAAACTGTTTTTT.

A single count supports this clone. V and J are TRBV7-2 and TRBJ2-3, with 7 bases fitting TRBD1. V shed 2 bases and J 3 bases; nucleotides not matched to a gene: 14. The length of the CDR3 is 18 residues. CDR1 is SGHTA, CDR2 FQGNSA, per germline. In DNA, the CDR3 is TGTGCCAGCAGCTTATTTTTGCGACAGGGAAAGGGAACAGATACGCAGTATTTT. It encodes CASSLFLRQGKGTDTQYF.

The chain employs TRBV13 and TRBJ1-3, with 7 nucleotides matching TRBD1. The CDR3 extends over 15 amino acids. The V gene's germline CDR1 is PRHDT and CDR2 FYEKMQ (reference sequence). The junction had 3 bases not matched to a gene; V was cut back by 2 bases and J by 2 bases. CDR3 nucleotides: TGTGCCAGCAGCTTATATCAGGGGGCTGGAAACACCATATATTTT. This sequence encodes CASSLYQGAGNTIYF.

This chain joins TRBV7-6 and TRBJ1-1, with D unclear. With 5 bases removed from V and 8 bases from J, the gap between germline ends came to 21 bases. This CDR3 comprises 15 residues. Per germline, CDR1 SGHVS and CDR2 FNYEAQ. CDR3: CASSLATDSGLEAFF. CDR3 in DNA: TGTGCCAGCAGCCTTGCGACGGACTCTGGCTTGGAAGCTTTCTTT.

The CDR3 protein is CASSLGQPNTGELFF. The CDR3 DNA reads as TGTGCCAGCAGCTTGGGACAGCCGAACACCGGGGAGCTGTTTTTT. The chain is built from TRBV13 and TRBJ2-2, with 7 nucleotides matching TRBD1. The V gene end was trimmed by 3 bases and the J gene end by 0 bases; junction bases not matched to a gene: 1. The CDR3 runs to 15 residues. CDR1 is PRHDT and CDR2 is FYEKMQ in the germline V gene (reference sequence).

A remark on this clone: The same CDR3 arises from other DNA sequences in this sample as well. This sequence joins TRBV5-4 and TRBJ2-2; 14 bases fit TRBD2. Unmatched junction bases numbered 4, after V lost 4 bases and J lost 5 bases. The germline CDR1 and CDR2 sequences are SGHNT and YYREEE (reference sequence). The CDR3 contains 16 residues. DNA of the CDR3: TGTGCCAGCAGCCTGGGACTAGCGGGGGTTACCGGGGAGCTGTTTTTT. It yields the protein CASSLGLAGVTGELFF. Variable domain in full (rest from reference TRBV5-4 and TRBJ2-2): ETGVTQSPTHLIKTRGQQVTLRCSSQSGHNTVSWYQQALGQGPQFIFQYYREEENGRGNFPPRFSGLQFPNYSSELNVNALELDDSALYLCASSLGLAGVTGELFFGEGSRLTVL.

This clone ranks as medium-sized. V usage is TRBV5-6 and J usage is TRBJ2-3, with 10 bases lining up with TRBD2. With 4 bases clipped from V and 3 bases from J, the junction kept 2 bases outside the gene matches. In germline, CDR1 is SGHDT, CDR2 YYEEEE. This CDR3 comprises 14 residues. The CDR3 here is CASSGGLATDTQYF. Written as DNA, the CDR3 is TGTGCCAGCAGCGGGGGACTAGCGACAGATACGCAGTATTTT.

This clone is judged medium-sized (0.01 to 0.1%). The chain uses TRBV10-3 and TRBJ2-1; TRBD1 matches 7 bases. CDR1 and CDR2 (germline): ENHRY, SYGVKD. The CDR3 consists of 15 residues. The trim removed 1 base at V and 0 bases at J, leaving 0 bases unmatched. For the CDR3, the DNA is TGTGCCATCAGTGAGTACAGGGGCTCCTACAATGAGCAGTTCTTC. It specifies CAISEYRGSYNEQFF.

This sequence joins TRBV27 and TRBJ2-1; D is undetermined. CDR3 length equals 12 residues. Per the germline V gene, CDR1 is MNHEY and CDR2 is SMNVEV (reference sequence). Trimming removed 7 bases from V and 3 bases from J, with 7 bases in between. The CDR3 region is CASITDYNEQFF. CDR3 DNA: TGTGCCAGCATTACAGACTACAATGAGCAGTTCTTC.

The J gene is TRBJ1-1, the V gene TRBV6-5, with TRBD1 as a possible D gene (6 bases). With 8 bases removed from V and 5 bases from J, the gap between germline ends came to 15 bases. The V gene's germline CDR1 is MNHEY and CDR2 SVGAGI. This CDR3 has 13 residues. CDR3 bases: TGTGCCAGCCTCCGGGGGGGCTTAACTGAAGCTTTCTTT. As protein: CASLRGGLTEAFF.

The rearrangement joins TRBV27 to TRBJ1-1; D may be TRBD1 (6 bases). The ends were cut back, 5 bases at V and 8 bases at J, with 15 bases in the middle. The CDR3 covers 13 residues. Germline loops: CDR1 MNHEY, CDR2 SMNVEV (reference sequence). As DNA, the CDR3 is TGTGCCAGCAGTCGGCACAGGGACTACGAAGCTTTCTTT. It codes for CASSRHRDYEAFF.

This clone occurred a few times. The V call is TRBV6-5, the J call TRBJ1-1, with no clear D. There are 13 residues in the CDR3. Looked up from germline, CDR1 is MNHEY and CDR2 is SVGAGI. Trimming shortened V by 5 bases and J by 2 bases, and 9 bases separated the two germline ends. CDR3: CASSPFVNTEAFF. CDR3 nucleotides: TGTGCCAGCAGTCCTTTCGTCAACACTGAAGCTTTCTTT.

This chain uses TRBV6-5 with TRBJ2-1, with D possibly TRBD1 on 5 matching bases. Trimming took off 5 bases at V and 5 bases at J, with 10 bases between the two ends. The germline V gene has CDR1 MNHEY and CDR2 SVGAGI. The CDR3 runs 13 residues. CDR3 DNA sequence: TGTGCCAGCAGTCAGGGTCTCCACAATGAGCAGTTCTTC. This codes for CASSQGLHNEQFF.

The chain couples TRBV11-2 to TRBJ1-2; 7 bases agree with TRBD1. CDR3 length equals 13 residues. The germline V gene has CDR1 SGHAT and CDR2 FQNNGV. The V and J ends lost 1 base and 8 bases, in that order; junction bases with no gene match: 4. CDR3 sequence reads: CASSLAGGYGYTF. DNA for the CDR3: TGTGCCAGCAGCTTAGCAGGGGGATACGGCTACACCTTC.

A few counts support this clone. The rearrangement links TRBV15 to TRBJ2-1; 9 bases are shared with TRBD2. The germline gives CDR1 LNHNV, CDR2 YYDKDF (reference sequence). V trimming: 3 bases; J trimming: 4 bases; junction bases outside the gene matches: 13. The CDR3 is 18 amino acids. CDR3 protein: CATSRTRELAGLYNEQFF. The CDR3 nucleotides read TGTGCCACCAGCAGGACCCGGGAGCTAGCGGGGTTATACAATGAGCAGTTCTTC.